This TCR beta chain comes out of a study of blood T cell repertoires in COVID-19. Across the whole study: Donors in the United States, Italy and Spain gave samples during acute or convalescent COVID-19.

With 2 bases removed from V and 0 bases from J, the gap between germline ends came to 6 bases. Germline values: CDR1 SEHNR, CDR2 FQNEAQ (reference sequence). This CDR3 contains 14 residues. In the original processing: It was from reference gene primer amplification that nucleated cell counts were estimated. Clones were sequenced by immunoSEQ multiplex PCR, and TCRdb holds only the in-frame ones, with some missing. Clone size and the V and J calls come from that table; the DNA yielded D and trimming. The sample holds 180,000 or so clones, approximately 85% seen once. The sample consisted of peripheral blood. This clonotype was sampled from a man in his 60s who had recovered from COVID-19. V is TRBV7-9 and J is TRBJ2-3, with D unresolved. The CDR3 DNA reads as TGTGCCAGCAGCTTACCCACAAGCACAGATACGCAGTATTTT. It translates to CASSLPTSTDTQYF.